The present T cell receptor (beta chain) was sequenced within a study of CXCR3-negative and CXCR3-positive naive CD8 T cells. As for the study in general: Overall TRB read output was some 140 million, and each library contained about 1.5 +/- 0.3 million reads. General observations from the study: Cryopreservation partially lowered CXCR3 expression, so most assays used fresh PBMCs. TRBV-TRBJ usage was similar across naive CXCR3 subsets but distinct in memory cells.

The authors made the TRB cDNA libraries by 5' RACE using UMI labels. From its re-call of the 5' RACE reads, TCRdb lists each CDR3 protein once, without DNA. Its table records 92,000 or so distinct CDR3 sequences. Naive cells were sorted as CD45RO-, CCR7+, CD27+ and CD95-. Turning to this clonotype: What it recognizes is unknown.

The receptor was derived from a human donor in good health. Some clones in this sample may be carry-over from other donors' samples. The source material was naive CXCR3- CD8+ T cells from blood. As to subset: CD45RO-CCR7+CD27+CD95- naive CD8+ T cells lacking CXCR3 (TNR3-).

The CDR3 reads CASKKTDRPEAFF. The rearrangement joins TRBV12-3 or TRBV12-4 to TRBJ1-1; absent DNA, TCRdb's TRBD1 call cannot be checked. The CDR3 covers 13 residues.